The 11 T cell receptor beta chains reported below all come from one sample, sequenced in a study of blood T cell repertoires in COVID-19. TCRdb keeps only in-frame clones here, not all; method: immunoSEQ multiplex PCR. The sample has around 290,000 clones, roughly 90% seen once. The sequencing sample was made of peripheral blood. All receptors derive from a middle-aged man with acute or convalescent COVID-19.

As concerns this clone: At one of its ends the junction is not consistent with the germline gene, which may arise from a read error. The V and J genes are TRBV12-5 and TRBJ2-7; D is unresolved. The V gene's germline CDR1 is LGHNT and CDR2 FRNRAP. The CDR3 length is 16 residues. In nucleotides, the CDR3 is TGTGCTAGTGGTTTGGTATTGGGCCTGACCTCCTCCGAGCAGTACTTC. It is translated as CASGLVLGLTSSEQYF.

V usage is TRBV7-8 and J usage is TRBJ2-7; D might be TRBD1 (5 bases). The CDR3 totals 16 residues. The V end was cut by 7 bases, the J end by 0 bases, with 19 bases between. Per the germline V gene, CDR1 is SGHVS and CDR2 is FQNEAQ. CDR3 protein: CASTHKGPLASYEQYF. CDR3 coding DNA: TGTGCCAGCACCCATAAGGGGCCCTTGGCCTCCTACGAGCAGTACTTC. The whole variable domain, filled in from reference TRBV7-8 and TRBJ2-7, reads GAGVSQSPRYKVAKRGQDVALRCDPISGHVSLFWYQQALGQGPEFLTYFQNEAQLDKSGLPSDRFFAERPEGSVSTLKIQRTQQEDSAVYLCASTHKGPLASYEQYFGPGTRLTVT.

V and J are TRBV2 and TRBJ2-3; D is unclear. The V end was cut by 7 bases, the J end by 0 bases, with 14 bases between. The CDR3 covers 15 residues. Looked up from germline, CDR1 is SNHLY and CDR2 is FYNNEI. The CDR3 sequence is CASKPPGASTDTQYF. The CDR3 region has the DNA TGTGCCAGCAAACCCCCGGGTGCTAGCACAGATACGCAGTATTTT.

The CDR3 DNA follows: TGTGCCACCAGTGACCCCGGGACAGGGGGGGACACCGGGGAGCTGTTTTTT. Protein sequence: CATSDPGTGGDTGELFF. The chain recombines TRBV24-1 with TRBJ2-2, with 11 nucleotides matching TRBD1. The CDR3 spans 17 residues. Trimming cost V 4 bases and J 3 bases; bases outside gene matches: 6. CDR1 and CDR2 (germline): KGHDR, SFDVKD.

This chain connects TRBV12-2 to TRBJ2-2; the tabulated D call, TRBD2, remains unverified against the DNA. TRBV12-2 is deemed a pseudogene. The CDR3 runs 14 residues. The CDR3 reads CASRPEGGGGELFF. In nucleotides, the CDR3 is TGTGCAAGTCGCCCGGAGGGCGGTGGCGGGGAGCTGTTTTTT.

The chain couples TRBV30 to TRBJ2-7, with 10 bases identical to TRBD2. V trimming: 4 bases; J trimming: 6 bases; junction bases outside the gene matches: 6. The CDR3 is made up of 13 amino acids. Germline lookup yields CDR1 GTSNPN and CDR2 SVGIG (reference sequence). CDR3 residues: CAWKKRGGSEQYF. CDR3 coding DNA: TGTGCCTGGAAGAAGCGGGGGGGCTCCGAGCAGTACTTC. The whole variable domain, filled in from reference TRBV30 and TRBJ2-7, reads SQTIHQWPATLVQPVGSPLSLECTVEGTSNPNLYWYRQAAGRGLQLLFYSVGIGQISSEVPQNLSASRPQDRQFILSSKKLLLSDSGFYLCAWKKRGGSEQYFGPGTRLTVT.

This clone was observed a single time. The chain couples TRBV2 to TRBJ2-4; the match to TRBD2 covers 9 bases. The V gene end was trimmed by 1 base and the J gene end by 8 bases; junction bases not matched to a gene: 6. This CDR3 comprises 15 residues. Germline values: CDR1 SNHLY, CDR2 FYNNEI. The CDR3: CASSEGLAGRDIQYF. The DNA of the CDR3 is TGTGCCAGCAGTGAAGGGCTAGCGGGGCGTGACATTCAGTACTTC.

The chain is built from TRBV5-1 and TRBJ1-4; D uncertain. CDR3 size: 14 residues. V gave up 7 bases and J gave up 2 bases, with 12 bases separating them. In germline, CDR1 is SGHRS, CDR2 YFSETQ. This CDR3 reads CASGASGTNEKLFF. CDR3 coding DNA: TGCGCCAGCGGAGCGTCTGGGACTAATGAAAAACTGTTTTTT.

The chain employs TRBV7-2 and TRBJ2-1, with TRBD2 matching 9 bases. Germline V gives CDR1 SGHTA, CDR2 FQGNSA. The CDR3 totals 16 residues. V lost 5 bases to trimming and J lost 10 bases; unmatched junction nucleotides: 15. The CDR3 DNA sequence: TGTGCCAGCAGCGTTGATAGCGGGGGCTCTCTAAGGGAGCAGTTCTTC. It codes for CASSVDSGGSLREQFF.

Worth noting for this clone: Other DNA sequences in this specimen translate into the identical CDR3. V gene TRBV6-5 combines with J gene TRBJ1-1; a possible D gene is TRBD1 (6 bases). V dropped 5 bases and J dropped 4 bases, with 8 bases sitting between them. The CDR3 extends over 12 amino acids. Germline CDR1 reads MNHEY; CDR2 reads SVGAGI. The CDR3 DNA follows: TGTGCCAGCAGTAGCAGGGGCACTGAAGCTTTCTTT. Its translation is CASSSRGTEAFF.

The chain employs TRBV6-5 and TRBJ1-1; the D gene is possibly TRBD1 (5 bases). V was cut by 4 bases and J by 1 base, with 13 bases left in between. CDR1 is MNHEY, CDR2 SVGAGI, per germline. The CDR3 length is 15 residues. As DNA, the CDR3 is TGTGCCAGCAGTTCTTTAGGGGCCTCGAACACTGAAGCTTTCTTT. Its translation is CASSSLGASNTEAFF.